One sample yielded the 8 T cell receptor beta chains listed below, sequenced in a study of CD8+ T cells in alopecia areata. cDNA reverse transcribed from extracted RNA served as the sequencing template. TCRdb keeps only in-frame clones here, not all; method: immunoSEQ multiplex PCR. The top ten hold around 12% of the sample, which has roughly 170,000 clones, roughly 62% seen once. The treatment here: oral pan-JAK inhibitor, 5-10 mg twice daily. Specimen: CD8+ T cells sorted from blood, collected at week 24, from a patient treated with tofacitinib. Receptors originate from a human donor with alopecia areata.

This clone was counted between two and nine times. V and J are TRBV4-2 and TRBJ2-2; a possible D gene is TRBD1 (5 bases). V dropped 4 bases and J dropped 7 bases, with 16 bases sitting between them. The CDR3 covers 15 residues. Germline CDR1 reads LGHNA; CDR2 reads YNFKEQ. CDR3 residues: CASSPLLVGDGELFF. The DNA of the CDR3 is TGTGCCAGCAGCCCTCTCCTGGTAGGGGACGGGGAGCTGTTTTTT.

The chain carries TRBV30 and TRBJ2-2; 8 nucleotides align to TRBD2. The CDR3 contains 14 residues. Per germline, CDR1 GTSNPN and CDR2 SVGIG (reference sequence). J gave up 6 bases and V 4 bases, and 7 bases lay outside the gene matches. The CDR3 region has the DNA TGTGCCTGGAAGGCGGGGGGCAGTGCCGGGGAGCTGTTTTTT. Translating it yields CAWKAGGSAGELFF.

This chain links TRBV7-9 with TRBJ2-7; 8 positions agree with TRBD1. This CDR3 is 14 amino acids long. Per germline, CDR1 SEHNR and CDR2 FQNEAQ (reference sequence). V trimming: 5 bases; J trimming: 2 bases; junction bases outside the gene matches: 5. The DNA for the CDR3 is TGTGCCAGCAGCCTGGACAGGGCCCCCTACGAGCAGTACTTC. As protein: CASSLDRAPYEQYF.

V gene TRBV28 combines with J gene TRBJ2-1, with 10 bases lining up with TRBD1. The length of the CDR3 is 17 residues. The germline V gene encodes CDR1 MDHEN and CDR2 SYDVKM. V lost 6 bases and J lost 2; bases outside the gene matches: 10. The CDR3 DNA follows: TGTGCCAGCAGGCCTACCGGGACAGGGGTCCCCTACAATGAGCAGTTCTTC. Its translation: CASRPTGTGVPYNEQFF.

The gene calls are TRBV5-6 and TRBJ1-6; D unclear. Germline V gene data show CDR1 as SGHDT and CDR2 as YYEEEE. The CDR3 sequence is 17 residues long. With 1 base removed from V and 0 bases from J, the gap between germline ends came to 11 bases. The CDR3 loop is CASSLSLDSSYNSPLHF. The DNA for the CDR3 is TGTGCCAGCAGCTTGTCCCTGGATAGCTCCTATAATTCACCCCTCCACTTT.

This chain links TRBV11-2 with TRBJ2-5; D call uncertain. Between the trimmed V and J ends, which lost 1 base and 3 bases, there was a span of 6 bases. The CDR3 covers 13 residues. The germline CDR1 and CDR2 sequences are SGHAT and FQNNGV. This chain's CDR3 is CASSLVLKETQYF. The CDR3 bases are TGTGCCAGCAGCTTAGTTCTTAAAGAGACCCAGTACTTC.

This clone has a handful of counts. The chain joins TRBV7-8 to TRBJ2-1; TRBD2 matches at 9 bases. The length of the CDR3 is 16 residues. V was clipped by 1 base and J by 6 bases; unmatched bases: 7. Germline loops: CDR1 SGHVS, CDR2 FQNEAQ. Written as DNA, the CDR3 is TGTGCCAGCAGCTTAGAAAGCGGGGGGTGGTTCAATGAGCAGTTCTTC. It yields the protein CASSLESGGWFNEQFF. Based on the CDR3 plus reference TRBV7-8 and TRBJ2-1, the full variable domain is GAGVSQSPRYKVAKRGQDVALRCDPISGHVSLFWYQQALGQGPEFLTYFQNEAQLDKSGLPSDRFFAERPEGSVSTLKIQRTQQEDSAVYLCASSLESGGWFNEQFFGPGTRLTVL.

V and J are TRBV7-9 and TRBJ1-2; 7 bases line up with TRBD1. The CDR3 extends over 15 amino acids. Germline trimming cut 1 base from V and 6 bases from J; bases unmatched to any gene: 8. Germline V gives CDR1 SEHNR, CDR2 FQNEAQ (reference sequence). The CDR3 sequence is CASSLEEGALDGYTF. In DNA form, the CDR3 reads TGTGCCAGCAGCTTAGAGGAGGGGGCACTGGATGGCTACACCTTC.